What follows is one T cell receptor beta chain and its context. Its antigen is still unknown. Sequencing was performed with immunoSEQ multiplex PCR; in TCRdb, only in-frame clones are kept and a portion is missing. This table has 150,000 or so clones, over 90% appearing once. This entry is derived from a study of T cell responses to AZD1222 COVID-19 vaccine. Study-level results: The span of vaccine-associated CD4 TCRs extended across spike, with dominance at 160-218 and 743-854. Donors, mostly white British, included more females; clonal diversity was possibly underestimated. Repertoire collection took place solely once the T cell response had peaked.

This CDR3 contains 14 residues. V lost 1 base and J 4 bases, leaving 8 bases between the germline ends. Germline V CDR1 and CDR2: MGHRA, YSYEKL. The chain combines TRBV4-1 with TRBJ1-5, with D uncertain. This receptor was obtained from an adult in good health. The sample consisted of peripheral blood, taken on day 0 of AZD1222 vaccination. The CDR3 region has the DNA TGCGCCAGCAGCCAAGTAAGGGTGAATCAGCCCCAGCATTTT. Protein: CASSQVRVNQPQHF.